This T cell receptor beta chain was found in a study of blood T cell repertoires in COVID-19. Study-level information: Acute and convalescent COVID-19 specimens originated in the United States, Italy and Spain. Nucleic acid was either cDNA or gDNA, and it came from T cells, B-cell-depleted T cells, or PBMCs.

Profiled with immunoSEQ multiplex PCR; TCRdb holds only in-frame clones, not every one. The sample has some 110,000 clones, about 83% seen once; the top ten hold under 5%. V dropped 5 bases and J dropped 0 bases, with 12 bases sitting between them. CDR1 MNHEY and CDR2 SVGEGT come from the germline V gene. This CDR3 region has 15 residues. Recruits, aged roughly 18 to 89 years, lived in 24 US areas. Either two negative PCRs, clearance, or symptom resolution qualified Cohort 3 donors as recovered. V usage is TRBV6-2 or TRBV6-3 and J usage is TRBJ2-3; D may be TRBD1 (6 bases). The TCR comes from a woman aged 30 to 39 who had recovered from COVID-19. The sequenced sample consisted of PBMCs or T cells enriched from blood (not recorded which). The CDR3 bases are TGTGCCAGCAGTAAACAGGGAATAAGCACAGATACGCAGTATTTT. Amino acid sequence: CASSKQGISTDTQYF.